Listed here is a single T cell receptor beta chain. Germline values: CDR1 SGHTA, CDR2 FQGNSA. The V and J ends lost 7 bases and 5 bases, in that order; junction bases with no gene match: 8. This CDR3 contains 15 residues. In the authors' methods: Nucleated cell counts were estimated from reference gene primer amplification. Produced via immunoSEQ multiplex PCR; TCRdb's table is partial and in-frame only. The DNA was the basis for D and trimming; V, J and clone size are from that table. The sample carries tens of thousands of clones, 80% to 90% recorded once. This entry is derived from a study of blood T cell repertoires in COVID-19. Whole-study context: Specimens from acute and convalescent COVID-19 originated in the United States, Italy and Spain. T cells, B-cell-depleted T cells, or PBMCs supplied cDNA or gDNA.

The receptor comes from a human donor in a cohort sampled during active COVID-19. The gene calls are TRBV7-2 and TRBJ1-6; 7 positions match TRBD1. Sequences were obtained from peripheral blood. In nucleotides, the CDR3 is TGTGCCAGCAACAGGGGTAGATCCGATAATTCACCCCTCCACTTT. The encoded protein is CASNRGRSDNSPLHF.